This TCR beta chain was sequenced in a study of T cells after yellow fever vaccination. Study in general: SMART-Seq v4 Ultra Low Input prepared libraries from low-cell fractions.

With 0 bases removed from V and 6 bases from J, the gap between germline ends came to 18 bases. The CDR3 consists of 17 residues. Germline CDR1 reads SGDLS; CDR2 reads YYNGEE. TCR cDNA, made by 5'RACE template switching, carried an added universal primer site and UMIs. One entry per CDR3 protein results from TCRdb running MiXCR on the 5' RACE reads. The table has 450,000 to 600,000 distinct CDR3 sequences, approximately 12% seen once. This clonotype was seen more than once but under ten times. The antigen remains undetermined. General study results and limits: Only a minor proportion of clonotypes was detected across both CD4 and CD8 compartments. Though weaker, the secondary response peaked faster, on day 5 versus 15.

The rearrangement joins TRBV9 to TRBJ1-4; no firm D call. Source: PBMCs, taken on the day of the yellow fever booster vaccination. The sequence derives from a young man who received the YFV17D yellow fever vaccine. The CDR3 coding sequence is TGTGCCAGCAGCGTAGTTCTGGTGGACGGCCGCTATGAAAAACTGTTTTTT. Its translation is CASSVVLVDGRYEKLFF.